A single sample is the source of the 3 T cell receptor beta chains below, sequenced in a study of control samples from healthy donors and cancer patients. The data were produced by immunoSEQ multiplex PCR, yet TCRdb's version contains in-frame clones alone and is incomplete. The sample contains about 170,000 clones, just over 90% of which appear only once. The material sequenced was blood. Source of these receptors: a woman between 55 and 75 years old in good health.

The chain's CDR3 is CASSLLGTDSGNTIYF. The CDR3 nucleotides are TGCGCCAGCAGCTTGTTGGGAACTGACTCTGGAAACACCATATATTTT. This chain connects TRBV5-1 to TRBJ1-3; the D is unclear. The germline V gene encodes CDR1 SGHRS and CDR2 YFSETQ. Trimming took 1 base from V and 0 from J, leaving 11 bases between them. This CDR3 comprises 16 residues.

The genes are TRBV19 and TRBJ1-5, with 7 bases lining up with TRBD1. The CDR3 sequence is 14 residues long. Germline assignment: CDR1 LNHDA and CDR2 SQIVND (reference sequence). V was pared by 7 bases and J by 3 bases, with 6 bases of the junction left unmatched. The CDR3 region is CASTSGQVNQPQHF. The CDR3 DNA reads as TGTGCCAGTACCTCTGGACAGGTCAATCAGCCCCAGCATTTT. The full variable domain, in which reference TRBV19 and TRBJ1-5 provide the parts outside the CDR3, is DGGITQSPKYLFRKEGQNVTLSCEQNLNHDAMYWYRQDPGQGLRLIYYSQIVNDFQKGDIAEGYSVSREKKESFPLTVTSAQKNPTAFYLCASTSGQVNQPQHFGDGTRLSIL.

V gene TRBV2 combines with J gene TRBJ2-5; TRBD1 aligns across 9 bases. This CDR3 comprises 14 residues. CDR1 is SNHLY and CDR2 is FYNNEI in the germline V gene. The trim removed 3 bases at V and 5 bases at J, leaving 4 bases unmatched. The CDR3 region is CASSEDRGAETQYF. CDR3 coding DNA: TGTGCCAGCAGTGAGGACAGGGGAGCGGAGACCCAGTACTTC.